Shown below are 18 T cell receptor beta chains from a single sample sequenced in a study of CXCR3-negative and CXCR3-positive naive CD8 T cells. TRB cDNA was prepared as libraries by UMI-labeled 5' RACE. TCRdb reanalyzed the 5' RACE reads and collapses them to one entry per CDR3 protein, without DNA. The sample table includes 130,000 or so distinct CDR3 sequences. Material: naive CXCR3- CD8+ T cells from blood. Noted subset: CD45RO-CCR7+CD27+CD95- naive CD8+ T cells lacking CXCR3 (TNR3-). These receptors came from a human donor in good health. Some clones in this sample may be carry-over from other donors' samples.

The rearrangement joins TRBV20-1 to TRBJ2-1; the TCRdb call, TRBD2, lacks DNA for checking. The CDR3 is made up of 15 amino acids. The germline CDR1 and CDR2 sequences are DFQATT and SNEGSKA (reference sequence). CDR3: CSASSGTSSYNEQFF.

The chain couples TRBV7-2 to TRBJ1-2. Germline V gene data show CDR1 as SGHTA and CDR2 as FQGNSA. CDR3 length: 13 residues. The CDR3 spells CASSQGSDYGYTF. Full variable domain (remainder filled in from reference TRBV7-2 and TRBJ1-2): GAGVSQSPSNKVTEKGKDVELRCDPISGHTALYWYRQSLGQGLEFLIYFQGNSAPDKSGLPSDRFSAERTGGSVSTLTIQRTQQEDSAVYLCASSQGSDYGYTFGSGTRLTVV.

The genes are TRBV20-1 and TRBJ2-1; absent DNA, TCRdb's TRBD1 call cannot be checked. The CDR3 has 15 amino acids. Germline CDR1 and CDR2: DFQATT and SNEGSKA (reference sequence). The chain's CDR3 is CSADRMDRAYNEQFF.

CDR3 region: CASSTTTQPQHF. The gene calls are TRBV19 and TRBJ1-5. The CDR3 contains 12 residues. Germline lookup yields CDR1 LNHDA and CDR2 SQIVND (reference sequence).

The chain has TRBV28 and TRBJ1-1; TCRdb gives TRBD1 as the D gene, but with no DNA this cannot be confirmed. The CDR3 sequence is 13 residues long. The germline V gene encodes CDR1 MDHEN and CDR2 SYDVKM. CDR3 sequence: CASSLRGGYEAFF. Full variable domain (rest looked up from reference TRBV28 and TRBJ1-1): DVKVTQSSRYLVKRTGEKVFLECVQDMDHENMFWYRQDPGLGLRLIYFSYDVKMKEKGDIPEGYSVSREKKERFSLILESASTNQTSMYLCASSLRGGYEAFFGQGTRLTVV.

V and J are TRBV7-6 and TRBJ1-5. The CDR3 contains 15 residues. Per the germline V gene, CDR1 is SGHVS and CDR2 is FNYEAQ. The CDR3 here is CASSLASGFNQPQHF. Supplemented by reference TRBV7-6 and TRBJ1-5, the full variable domain reads GAGVSQSPRYKVTKRGQDVALRCDPISGHVSLYWYRQALGQGPEFLTYFNYEAQQDKSGLPNDRFSAERPEGSISTLTIQRTEQRDSAMYRCASSLASGFNQPQHFGDGTRLSIL.

CDR3 loop: CASSLELDLANTGELFF. The J gene is TRBJ2-2, the V gene TRBV5-6. Looked up from germline, CDR1 is SGHDT and CDR2 is YYEEEE. The CDR3 has 17 residues.

The chain employs TRBV5-1 and TRBJ1-5. Germline V lookup: CDR1 SGHRS, CDR2 YFSETQ. The CDR3 loop spans 15 amino acids. The CDR3: CASSLAGEGNQPQHF.

This rearrangement joins TRBV6-5 to TRBJ1-2; lacking DNA, the TRBD1 call made by TCRdb goes unchecked. Per germline, CDR1 MNHEY and CDR2 SVGAGI. The CDR3 extends over 16 amino acids. CDR3 loop: CASSFTLGTVSYGYTF.

This chain links TRBV6-4 with TRBJ1-6; TCRdb's D call of TRBD1 is untestable without DNA. This CDR3 spans 14 amino acids. The germline V gene encodes CDR1 MRHNA and CDR2 SNTAGT. The CDR3 spells CASSDSLGGAPLHF.

The chain uses TRBV14 and TRBJ2-1. This CDR3 is built from 12 residues. Germline V CDR1 and CDR2: SGHDN, FVKESK. CDR3 in amino acids: CASSQGYNEQFF.

This CDR3 reads CASSQDLIGTSYEQYF. This sequence joins TRBV4-3 and TRBJ2-7; TCRdb's assignment of TRBD1 cannot be checked, as there is no DNA. CDR3 length: 16 residues. Germline assignment: CDR1 LGHNA and CDR2 YSLEER.

The rearrangement links TRBV12-3 or TRBV12-4 to TRBJ1-5. This CDR3 is built from 13 residues. CDR3 sequence: CASTPGLLQPQHF.

This chain uses TRBV2 with TRBJ2-1; TCRdb lists TRBD2, though no DNA is available to test this call. This CDR3 is built from 14 residues. Germline lookup yields CDR1 SNHLY and CDR2 FYNNEI. CDR3 in amino acids: CASRDSGRSNEQFF.

The rearrangement links TRBV12-3 or TRBV12-4 to TRBJ1-1; TCRdb lists TRBD1, though no DNA is available to test this call. The CDR3 sequence is 16 residues long. This chain's CDR3 is CASSPVQGWGRTEAFF.

This chain uses TRBV5-1 with TRBJ2-7. This CDR3 has 13 amino acids. The germline CDR1 and CDR2 sequences are SGHRS and YFSETQ. CDR3 residues: CASSLSHSYEQYF.

The V and J genes are TRBV20-1 and TRBJ2-7; the D call of TRBD1 rests on TCRdb alone, since no DNA is present to check it. The CDR3 totals 13 residues. Germline V gene data show CDR1 as DFQATT and CDR2 as SNEGSKA (reference sequence). CDR3 sequence reads: CSASPLGLYEQYF.

The rearrangement links TRBV7-6 to TRBJ2-7; TCRdb outputs TRBD2, but without DNA this stays unchecked. CDR1 is SGHVS and CDR2 is FNYEAQ in the germline V gene. The CDR3 length is 15 residues. CDR3 sequence reads: CASSAGQRTTYEQYF.